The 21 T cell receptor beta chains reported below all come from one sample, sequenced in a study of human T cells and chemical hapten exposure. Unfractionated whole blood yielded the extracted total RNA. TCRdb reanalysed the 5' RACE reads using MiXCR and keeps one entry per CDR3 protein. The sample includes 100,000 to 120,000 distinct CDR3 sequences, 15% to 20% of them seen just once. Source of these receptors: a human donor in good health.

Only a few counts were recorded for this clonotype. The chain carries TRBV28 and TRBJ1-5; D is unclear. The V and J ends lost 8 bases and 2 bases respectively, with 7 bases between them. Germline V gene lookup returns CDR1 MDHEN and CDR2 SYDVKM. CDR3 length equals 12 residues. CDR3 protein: CASRVGNQPQHF. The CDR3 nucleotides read TGTGCCAGCCGGGTGGGCAATCAGCCCCAGCATTTT.

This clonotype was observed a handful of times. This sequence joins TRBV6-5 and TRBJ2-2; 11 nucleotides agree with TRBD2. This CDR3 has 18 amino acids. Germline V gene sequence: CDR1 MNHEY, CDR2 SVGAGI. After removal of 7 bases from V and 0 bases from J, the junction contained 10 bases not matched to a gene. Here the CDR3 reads CASTGRWGLAANTGELFF. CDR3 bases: TGTGCCAGCACCGGCCGATGGGGACTAGCGGCGAACACCGGGGAGCTGTTTTTT.

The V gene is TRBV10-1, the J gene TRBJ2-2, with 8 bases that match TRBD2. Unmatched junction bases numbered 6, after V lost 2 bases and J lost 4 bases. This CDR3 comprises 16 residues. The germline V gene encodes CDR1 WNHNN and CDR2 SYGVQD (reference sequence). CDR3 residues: CASSEQAGVSTGELFF. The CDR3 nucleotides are TGCGCCAGCAGTGAGCAAGCGGGAGTGAGCACCGGGGAGCTGTTTTTT.

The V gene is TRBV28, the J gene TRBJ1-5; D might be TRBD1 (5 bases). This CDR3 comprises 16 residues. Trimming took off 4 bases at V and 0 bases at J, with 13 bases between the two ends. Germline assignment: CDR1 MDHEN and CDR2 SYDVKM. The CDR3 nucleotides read TGTGCCAGCAGTTGGTACCCAGGGAGTAGCAATCAGCCCCAGCATTTT. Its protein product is CASSWYPGSSNQPQHF.

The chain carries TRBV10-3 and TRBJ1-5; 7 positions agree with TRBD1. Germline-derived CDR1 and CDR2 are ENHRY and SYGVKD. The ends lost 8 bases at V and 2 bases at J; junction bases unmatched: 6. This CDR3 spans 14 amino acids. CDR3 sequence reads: CAIDRQGGNQPQHF. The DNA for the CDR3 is TGTGCCATCGACCGACAGGGAGGCAATCAGCCCCAGCATTTT.

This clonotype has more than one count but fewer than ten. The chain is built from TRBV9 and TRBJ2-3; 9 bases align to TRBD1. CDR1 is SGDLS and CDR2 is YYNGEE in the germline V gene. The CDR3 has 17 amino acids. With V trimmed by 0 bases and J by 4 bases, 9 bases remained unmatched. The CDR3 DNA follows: TGTGCCAGCAGCGTAGGAGGAGGGACAGGGCTGCCAGATACGCAGTATTTT. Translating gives CASSVGGGTGLPDTQYF.

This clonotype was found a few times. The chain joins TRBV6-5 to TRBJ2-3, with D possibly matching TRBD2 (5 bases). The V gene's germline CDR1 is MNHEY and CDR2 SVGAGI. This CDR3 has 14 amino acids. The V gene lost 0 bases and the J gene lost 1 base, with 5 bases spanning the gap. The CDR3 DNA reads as TGTGCCAGCAGTTACTCGGAGGGCACAGATACGCAGTATTTT. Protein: CASSYSEGTDTQYF.

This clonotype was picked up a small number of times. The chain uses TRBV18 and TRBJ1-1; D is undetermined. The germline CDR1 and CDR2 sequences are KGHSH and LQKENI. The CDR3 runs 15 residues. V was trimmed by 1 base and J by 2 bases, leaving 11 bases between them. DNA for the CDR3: TGTGCCAGCTCACCACTGGGTCAGTCCAACACTGAAGCTTTCTTT. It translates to CASSPLGQSNTEAFF.

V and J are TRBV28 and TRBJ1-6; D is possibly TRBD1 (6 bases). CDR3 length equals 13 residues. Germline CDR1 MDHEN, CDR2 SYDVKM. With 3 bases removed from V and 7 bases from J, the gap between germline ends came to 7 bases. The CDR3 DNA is TGTGCCAGCAGTTTCAGGGGCAATTCACCCCTCCACTTT. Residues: CASSFRGNSPLHF.

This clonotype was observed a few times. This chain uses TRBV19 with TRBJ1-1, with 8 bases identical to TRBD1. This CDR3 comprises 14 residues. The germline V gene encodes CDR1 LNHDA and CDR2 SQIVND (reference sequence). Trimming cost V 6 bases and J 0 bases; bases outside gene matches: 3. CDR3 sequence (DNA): TGTGCCAGTAGAATGGACAGGGTGAACACTGAAGCTTTCTTT. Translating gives CASRMDRVNTEAFF.

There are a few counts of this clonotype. The chain's CDR3 is CSVNPLDYGYTF. DNA for the CDR3: TGCAGCGTTAACCCTTTAGACTATGGCTACACCTTC. This chain joins TRBV29-1 and TRBJ1-2; D remains unclear. Germline lookup yields CDR1 SQVTM and CDR2 ANQGSEA. Trimming cost V 5 bases and J 3 bases, with 10 bases left between them. The CDR3 runs to 12 residues.

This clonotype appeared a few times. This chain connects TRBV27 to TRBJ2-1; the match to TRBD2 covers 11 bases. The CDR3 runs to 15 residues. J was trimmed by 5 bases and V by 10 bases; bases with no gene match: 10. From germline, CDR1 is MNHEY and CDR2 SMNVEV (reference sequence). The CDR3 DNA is TGTGCCACTGTGATAGGGACTAGCGGAGACAATGAGCAGTTCTTC. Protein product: CATVIGTSGDNEQFF.

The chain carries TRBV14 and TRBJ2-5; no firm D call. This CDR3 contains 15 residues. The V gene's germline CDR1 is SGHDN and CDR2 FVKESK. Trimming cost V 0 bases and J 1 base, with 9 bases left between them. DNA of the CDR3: TGTGCCAGCAGCCAAGATGGCAGGACCCAAGAGACCCAGTACTTC. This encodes CASSQDGRTQETQYF.

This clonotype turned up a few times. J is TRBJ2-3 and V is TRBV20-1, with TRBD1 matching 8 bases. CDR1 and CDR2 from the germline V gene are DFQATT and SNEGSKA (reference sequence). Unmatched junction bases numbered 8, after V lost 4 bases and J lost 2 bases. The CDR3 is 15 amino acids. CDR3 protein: CSANGQGDPTDTQYF. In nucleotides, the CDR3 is TGCAGTGCTAACGGACAGGGAGACCCCACAGATACGCAGTATTTT.

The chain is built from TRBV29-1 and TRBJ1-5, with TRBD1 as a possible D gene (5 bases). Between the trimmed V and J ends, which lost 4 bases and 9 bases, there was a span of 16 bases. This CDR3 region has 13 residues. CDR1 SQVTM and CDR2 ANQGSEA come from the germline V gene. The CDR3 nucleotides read TGCAGCGTTGGGGGCACTTTTGGGGGGCCCCAGCATTTT. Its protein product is CSVGGTFGGPQHF.

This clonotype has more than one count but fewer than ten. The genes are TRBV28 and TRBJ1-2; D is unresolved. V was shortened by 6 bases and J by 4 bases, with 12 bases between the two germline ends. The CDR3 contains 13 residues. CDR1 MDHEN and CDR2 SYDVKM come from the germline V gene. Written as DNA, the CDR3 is TGTGCCAGCAGGTTTAATAGAGTCTATGGCTACACCTTC. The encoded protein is CASRFNRVYGYTF.

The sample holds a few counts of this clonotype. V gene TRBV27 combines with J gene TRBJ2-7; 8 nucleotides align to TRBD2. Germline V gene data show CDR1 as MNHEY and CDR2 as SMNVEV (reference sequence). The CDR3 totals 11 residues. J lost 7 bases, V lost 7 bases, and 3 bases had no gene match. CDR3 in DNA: TGTGCCAGCACGGGCGGGAGGGAGCAGTACTTC. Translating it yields CASTGGREQYF.

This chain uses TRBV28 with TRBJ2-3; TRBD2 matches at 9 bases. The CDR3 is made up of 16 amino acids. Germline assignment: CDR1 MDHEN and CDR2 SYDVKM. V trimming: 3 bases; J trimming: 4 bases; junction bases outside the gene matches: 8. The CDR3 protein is CASSFQAGGRADTQYF. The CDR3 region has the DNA TGTGCCAGCAGTTTTCAGGCGGGAGGGAGGGCAGATACGCAGTATTTT.

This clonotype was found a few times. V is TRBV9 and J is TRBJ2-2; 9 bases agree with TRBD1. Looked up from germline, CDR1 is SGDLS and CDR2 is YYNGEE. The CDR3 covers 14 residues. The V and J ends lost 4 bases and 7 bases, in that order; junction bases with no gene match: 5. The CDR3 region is CASSQQGAVGELFF. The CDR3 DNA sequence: TGTGCCAGCAGCCAACAGGGGGCCGTCGGGGAGCTGTTTTTT.

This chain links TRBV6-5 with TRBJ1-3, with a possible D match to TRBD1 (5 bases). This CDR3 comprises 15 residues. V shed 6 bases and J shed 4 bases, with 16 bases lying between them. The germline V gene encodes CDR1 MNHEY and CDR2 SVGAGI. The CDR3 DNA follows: TGTGCCAGCAGCTACGGAGCAGGGTCCGGAAACACCATATATTTT. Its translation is CASSYGAGSGNTIYF.

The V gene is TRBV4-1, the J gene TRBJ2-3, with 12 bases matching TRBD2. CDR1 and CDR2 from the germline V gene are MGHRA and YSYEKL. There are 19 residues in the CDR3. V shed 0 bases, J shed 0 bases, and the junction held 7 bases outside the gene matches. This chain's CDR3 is CASSQDRTSGALSTDTQYF. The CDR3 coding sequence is TGCGCCAGCAGCCAAGATCGGACTAGCGGGGCCCTTAGCACAGATACGCAGTATTTT.